A selection of T cell receptor beta chains follows, all from one sample in a study of blood T cells in healthy people across ages. One entry per CDR3 protein results from TCRdb running MiXCR on the 5' RACE reads. This table holds 750,000 to 850,000 distinct CDR3 sequences, more than 20% found once. The same data also contributed to another study, on T cells of mothers and their children.

The sequenced sample was blood. These receptor sequences come from a boy between 10 and 17 years old in good health. Each CDR3 is given with its conserved first and last residue.

TRBV5-6,CASSSSGTGAWETQYF
TRBV7-2,CASSFETWDNEQFF
TRBV30,CAWTSGRGVAEAFF
TRBV11-2,CASSLEGWGEQFF
TRBV20-1,CRPSLPAFF
TRBV20-1,CSASDRGDSPLHF
TRBV7-2,CASSLLEWDEQFF
TRBV7-9,CASSSLGLLEFF
TRBV5-1,CASRQGADTQYF
TRBV20-1,CSARDLLAVYEQYF
TRBV10-3,CAISDSGLAGARMDTQYF
TRBV29-1,CSVEDPGTEAFF
TRBV6-6,CASSGLDRGVEKLFF
TRBV7-9,CACSLRGAGNIQYF
TRBV28,CASTSAGGDTDAQYF
TRBV6-2/TRBV6-3,CASSEDTASNYGYTF
TRBV6-5,CASSYVGQETQYF
TRBV4-3,CASSQDKSGNTIYF
TRBV6-5,CASSYSPGQGFHYGYTF
TRBV9,CASSVGDTSSYEQYF
TRBV4-3,CASSHLMSDRPNYEQYF
TRBV7-8,CASSLGGSITGELFF
TRBV28,CASSMDRLEAFF
TRBV5-1,CASSSGTYQETQYF
TRBV7-8,CASSLDRGIGYEQYF
TRBV14,CASSQGTTIPQETQYF
TRBV4-3,CASSHGGGLGTEAFF
TRBV7-9,CASLPLREGPYEQYF
TRBV6-6,CASSYIRQGGETQYF
TRBV19,CASGIDGTGNTEAFF
TRBV5-4,CASSPPEPANYGYTF
TRBV4-3,CASSQDRQGGYGYTF
TRBV18,CASSPPSSHNEQFF
TRBV5-1,CACSLPLQGRGSYEQYF
TRBV9,CASSVDGGRGNTIYF
TRBV14,CASSDRVGLQETQYF
TRBV6-2/TRBV6-3,CASSYSGSRGLLPSSYEQYF
TRBV7-3,CASSRTSGSSSGANVLTF
TRBV7-3,CASSSGHLPEAFF
TRBV7-9,CASSAQTGANYGYTF
TRBV4-1,CASSQVGPQGGGSPLHF